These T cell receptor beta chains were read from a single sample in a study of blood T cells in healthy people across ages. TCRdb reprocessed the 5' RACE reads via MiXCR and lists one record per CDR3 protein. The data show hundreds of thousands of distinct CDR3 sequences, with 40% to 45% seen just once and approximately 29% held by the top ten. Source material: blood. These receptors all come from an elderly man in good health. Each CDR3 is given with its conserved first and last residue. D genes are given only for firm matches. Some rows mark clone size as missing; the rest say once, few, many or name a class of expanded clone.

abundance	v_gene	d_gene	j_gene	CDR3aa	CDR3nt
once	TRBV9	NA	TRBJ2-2	CASSVGLDGNTGELFF	TGTGCCAGCAGCGTAGGTCTAGACGGCAACACCGGGGAGCTGTTTTTT
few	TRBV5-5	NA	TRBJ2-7	CASSSFDSTYEQYF	TGTGCCAGCAGCTCCTTCGACAGTACCTACGAGCAGTACTTC
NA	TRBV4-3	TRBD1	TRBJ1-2	CASSQTDRASGYTF	TGCGCCAGCAGCCAAACAGACAGGGCATCCGGCTACACCTTC
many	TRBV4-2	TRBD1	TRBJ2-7	CASSQYRGSYEQYF	TGTGCCAGCAGCCAGTACAGGGGCTCCTACGAGCAGTACTTC
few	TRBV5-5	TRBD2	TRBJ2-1	CASSPPRGRLDEQFF	TGTGCCAGCAGCCCCCCCCGCGGGAGGTTGGATGAGCAGTTCTTC
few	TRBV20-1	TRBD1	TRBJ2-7	CSASSRGTGEYYEQYF	TGCAGTGCTAGTTCCCGAGGGACAGGGGAGTACTACGAGCAGTACTTC
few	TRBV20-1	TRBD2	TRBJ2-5	CSARVSGGSFVKTQYF	TGCAGTGCTAGAGTTAGCGGGGGCTCGTTCGTCAAGACCCAGTACTTC
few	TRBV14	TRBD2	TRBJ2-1	CASSRGTSGIPNEQFF	TGTGCCAGCAGCCGCGGGACTAGCGGGATTCCCAATGAGCAGTTCTTC
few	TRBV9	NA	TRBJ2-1	CASSVRGDSQIDNEQFF	TGTGCCAGCAGCGTAAGGGGGGACTCCCAGATCGACAATGAGCAGTTCTTC
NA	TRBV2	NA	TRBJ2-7	CASSEQQAAYEQYF	TGTGCCAGCAGTGAACAACAGGCCGCCTACGAGCAGTACTTC
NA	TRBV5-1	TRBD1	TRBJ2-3	CVSSVTGGSQYF	TGCGTCAGCAGCGTGACAGGGGGATCGCAGTATTTT
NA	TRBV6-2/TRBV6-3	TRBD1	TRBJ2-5	CASAGQGQETQYF	TGTGCCAGTGCCGGACAGGGACAAGAGACCCAGTACTTC
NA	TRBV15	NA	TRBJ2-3	CATSSPGGGTDTQYF	TGTGCCACCAGCAGTCCCGGGGGTGGCACAGATACGCAGTATTTT
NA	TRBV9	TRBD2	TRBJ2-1	CASSVALAGGPFSSYNGQFF	TGTGCCAGCAGCGTAGCTCTAGCGGGGGGTCCTTTTAGCTCCTACAATGGGCAGTTCTTC
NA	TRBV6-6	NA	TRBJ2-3	CASSYSKDTQYF	TGTGCCAGCAGTTACTCGAAAGATACGCAGTATTTT
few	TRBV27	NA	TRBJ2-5	CASSFFSGTNRPQVETQYF	TGTGCCAGCAGTTTCTTCTCCGGGACAAATCGCCCACAGGTGGAGACCCAGTACTTC
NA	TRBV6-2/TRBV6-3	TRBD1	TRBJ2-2	CASSYSRTGGTGELFF	TGTGCCAGCAGTTACTCCAGGACAGGGGGCACCGGGGAGCTGTTTTTT
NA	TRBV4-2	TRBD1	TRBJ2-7	CASSQEETGGRGEQYF	TGTGCCAGCAGCCAAGAGGAGACAGGGGGACGCGGCGAGCAGTACTTC
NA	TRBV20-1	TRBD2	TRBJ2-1	CSVPGGAGGWNEQFF	TGCAGTGTACCAGGAGGAGCGGGAGGGTGGAATGAGCAGTTCTTC
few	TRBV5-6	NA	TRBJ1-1	CASSRAGTTEAFF	TGTGCCAGCAGCCGGGCCGGGACCACTGAAGCTTTCTTT
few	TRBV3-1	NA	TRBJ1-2	CASSQLDEGYTF	TGTGCCAGCAGCCAGTTGGACGAGGGCTACACCTTC
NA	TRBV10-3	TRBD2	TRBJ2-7	CAISDPGDSGTYEQYF	TGTGCCATCAGTGACCCCGGGGATAGCGGGACCTACGAGCAGTACTTC
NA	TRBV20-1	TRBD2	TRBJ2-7	CTGIAGYDNEQYF	TGCACGGGGATAGCGGGATATGACAATGAGCAGTACTTC
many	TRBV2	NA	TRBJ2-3	CASSGSKTDTQYF	TGTGCCAGCAGTGGTTCAAAGACAGATACGCAGTATTTT
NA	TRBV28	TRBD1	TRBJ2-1	CASSPTGMNNEQFF	TGTGCCAGCAGTCCGACAGGGATGAACAATGAGCAGTTCTTC
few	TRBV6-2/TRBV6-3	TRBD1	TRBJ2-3	CASSEPTGGITDTQYF	TGTGCCAGCAGTGAGCCGACAGGGGGGATCACAGATACGCAGTATTTT
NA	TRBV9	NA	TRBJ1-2	CASSVDSTVGFWYGYTF	TGTGCCAGCAGCGTAGATTCTACAGTGGGGTTTTGGTATGGCTACACCTTC
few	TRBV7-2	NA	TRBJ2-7	CASSLGLATLSYEQYF	TGTGCCAGCAGCTTAGGGTTGGCTACCCTGAGCTACGAGCAGTACTTC
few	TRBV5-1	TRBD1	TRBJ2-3	CASSAGTGSPDTQYF	TGCGCCAGCAGCGCGGGGACAGGGTCCCCAGATACGCAGTATTTT
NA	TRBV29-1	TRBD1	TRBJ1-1	CSVEGRGGTEAFF	TGCAGCGTTGAGGGCAGGGGGGGCACTGAAGCTTTCTTT
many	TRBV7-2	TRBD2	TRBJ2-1	CASSLALSLAGVNEQFF	TGTGCCAGCAGCTTAGCGCTTAGTCTAGCGGGGGTCAATGAGCAGTTCTTC
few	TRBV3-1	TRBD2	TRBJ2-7	CASSQDTVRRTSGDYEQYF	TGTGCCAGCAGCCAAGATACTGTCCGTCGGACTAGCGGGGACTACGAGCAGTACTTC
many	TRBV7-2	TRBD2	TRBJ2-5	CASSRSGRAAETQYF	TGTGCCAGCAGCCGTAGCGGGAGGGCGGCAGAGACCCAGTACTTC
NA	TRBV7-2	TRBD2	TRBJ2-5	CASSSTSGGRGETQYF	TGTGCCAGCAGCTCGACTAGCGGGGGGCGGGGTGAGACCCAGTACTTC
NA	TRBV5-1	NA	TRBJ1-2	CASSLVGAQNYGYTF	TGCGCCAGCAGCTTGGTGGGGGCGCAGAACTATGGCTACACCTTC
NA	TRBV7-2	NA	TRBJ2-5	CASSLDRSQGNEQYF	TGTGCCAGCAGCTTAGATCGGTCGCAAGGGAATGAGCAGTACTTC
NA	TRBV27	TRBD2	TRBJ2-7	CATRHRTSGYEQYF	TGTGCCACCAGGCACCGGACTAGCGGTTACGAGCAGTACTTC
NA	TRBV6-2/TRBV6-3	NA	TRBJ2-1	CASRRTSRLDEQFF	TGTGCCAGCAGGAGGACAAGCCGATTGGATGAGCAGTTCTTC
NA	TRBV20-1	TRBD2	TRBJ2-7	CSASSGGVHNEQYF	TGCAGTGCTTCAAGCGGGGGGGTACACAATGAGCAGTACTTC
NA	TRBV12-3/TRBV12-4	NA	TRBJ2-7	CASSLGGLIINEQYF	TGTGCCAGCAGTTTAGGAGGGCTTATTATCAATGAGCAGTACTTC